The 26 T cell receptor beta chains listed next were all sequenced from one sample in a study of blood T cell repertoires in COVID-19. TCRdb's copy holds only in-frame clones and misses some; the assay was immunoSEQ multiplex PCR. This table holds about 53,000 clones, 81% found once. Sequencing was performed on peripheral blood. The receptors were gathered from a woman aged 80 or over with COVID-19, enrolled during active disease.

V and J are TRBV3-1 (or the pseudogene TRBV3-2) and TRBJ2-7; D is possibly TRBD1 (5 bases). The V gene lost 1 base and the J gene lost 0 bases, with 19 bases spanning the gap. The CDR3 sequence is 18 residues long. CDR1 is LGHDT and CDR2 is YNNKEL in the germline V gene (reference sequence). CDR3 sequence reads: CASSQARLSTVNSYEQYF. CDR3 DNA: TGTGCCAGCAGCCAAGCAAGATTGTCGACAGTCAACTCCTACGAGCAGTACTTC.

V gene TRBV28 combines with J gene TRBJ2-1; D is ambiguous. V shed 1 base and J shed 10 bases, with 5 bases lying between them. This CDR3 region has 11 residues. Per germline, CDR1 MDHEN and CDR2 SYDVKM. The CDR3, as DNA: TGTGCCAGCAGTTTATCTGGCGAGCAGTTCTTC. It encodes CASSLSGEQFF.

The rearrangement uses TRBV6-5 and TRBJ2-7, with TRBD1 matching over 7 bases. With V trimmed by 0 bases and J by 3 bases, 2 bases remained unmatched. Germline V gene sequence: CDR1 MNHEY, CDR2 SVGAGI. This CDR3 is built from 14 residues. The chain's CDR3 is CASSYSGQYYEQYF. For the CDR3, the DNA is TGTGCCAGCAGTTACTCGGGACAGTACTACGAGCAGTACTTC.

The chain recombines TRBV9 with TRBJ1-5; D possibly corresponds to TRBD1 (5 bases). CDR3 length: 15 residues. Germline V gene sequence: CDR1 SGDLS, CDR2 YYNGEE. Deletions cut 6 bases from V and 3 bases from J, with 16 bases between. The CDR3: CASTRGGSDNQPQHF. The CDR3 bases are TGTGCCAGCACCCGCGGGGGTTCAGACAATCAGCCCCAGCATTTT.

This chain uses TRBV30 with TRBJ1-2; 7 bases map to TRBD1. CDR1 GTSNPN and CDR2 SVGIG come from the germline V gene (reference sequence). This CDR3 spans 13 amino acids. V lost 5 bases to trimming and J lost 4 bases; unmatched junction nucleotides: 7. CDR3 in amino acids: CAWSTGASYGYTF. Here the CDR3 DNA reads TGTGCCTGGTCCACAGGGGCATCCTATGGCTACACCTTC.

The chain recombines TRBV5-1 with TRBJ1-2, with TRBD1 matching 7 bases. J gave up 6 bases and V 2 bases, and 7 bases lay outside the gene matches. CDR1 is SGHRS, CDR2 YFSETQ, per germline. The CDR3 sequence is 14 residues long. The CDR3 protein is CASSLWPGGDGYTF. The DNA of the CDR3 is TGCGCCAGCAGCTTATGGCCAGGGGGAGATGGCTACACCTTC.

The CDR3 loop is CSVPGQGSGYTF. The CDR3, as DNA: TGCAGCGTCCCGGGACAGGGCTCTGGCTACACCTTC. This chain uses TRBV29-1 with TRBJ1-2; TRBD1 aligns across 9 bases. Germline assignment: CDR1 SQVTM and CDR2 ANQGSEA. With 6 bases clipped from V and 7 bases from J, the junction kept 6 bases outside the gene matches. This CDR3 is built from 12 residues. The full variable domain, rest sourced from reference TRBV29-1 and TRBJ1-2, is SAVISQKPSRDICQRGTSLTIQCQVDSQVTMMFWYRQQPGQSLTLIATANQGSEATYESGFVIDKFPISRPNLTFSTLTVSNMSPEDSSIYLCSVPGQGSGYTFGSGTRLTVV.

The CDR3 nucleotides read TGTGCCAGCAGCCCCACGGACAGGGGGTCCACCGGGGAGCTGTTTTTT. Encoded protein: CASSPTDRGSTGELFF. The rearrangement uses TRBV11-3 and TRBJ2-2; 10 bases are a match to TRBD1. Germline V CDR1 and CDR2: SGHNT, YENEEA. Trimming removed 5 bases from V and 4 bases from J; junction bases left unmatched: 7. The CDR3 is 16 amino acids.

The chain joins TRBV7-2 to TRBJ2-1; 9 bases are shared with TRBD1. V lost 5 bases, J lost 5 bases, and 7 bases stayed unmatched. Looked up from germline, CDR1 is SGHTA and CDR2 is FQGNSA. The CDR3 extends over 15 amino acids. This chain's CDR3 is CASSPGQGFHNEQFF. DNA of the CDR3: TGTGCCAGCAGCCCGGGACAGGGATTCCACAATGAGCAGTTCTTC.

The chain joins TRBV3-1 (or the pseudogene TRBV3-2) to TRBJ1-2, with a possible D match to TRBD1 (5 bases). Germline V gene lookup returns CDR1 LGHDT and CDR2 YNNKEL (reference sequence). This CDR3 region has 16 residues. The germline V and J ends were trimmed by 0 bases and 3 bases, with 14 bases remaining between them. The CDR3 loop is CASSQDWGRSDYGYTF. For the CDR3, the DNA is TGTGCCAGCAGCCAAGATTGGGGCAGATCCGACTATGGCTACACCTTC.

This clone was observed once. This chain joins TRBV5-4 and TRBJ1-6; TRBD1 agrees at 8 bases. Losses at the gene ends were 4 bases for V and 5 bases for J; bases not matched to a gene: 11. CDR1 is SGHNT, CDR2 YYREEE, per germline (reference sequence). The length of the CDR3 is 17 residues. CDR3 DNA sequence: TGTGCCAGCAGCACACGGACAGGGATAAAGAATAATTCACCCCTCCACTTT. It specifies CASSTRTGIKNNSPLHF.

The chain has TRBV28 and TRBJ2-1, with 11 bases fitting TRBD2. CDR1 is MDHEN, CDR2 SYDVKM, per germline. The CDR3 sequence is 16 residues long. Losses at the gene ends were 5 bases for V and 3 bases for J; bases not matched to a gene: 6. CDR3 in DNA: TGTGCCAGCAGTACCACTAGCGGGAGTGTCTACAATGAGCAGTTCTTC. As protein: CASSTTSGSVYNEQFF.

V usage is TRBV21-1 and J usage is TRBJ1-5. TRBV21-1 is a known pseudogene. The CDR3 loop spans 17 amino acids. Here the CDR3 reads CASSKLGEVRRNQPQHF. CDR3 in DNA: TGTGCCAGCAGCAAATTGGGGGAGGTGAGGAGGAATCAGCCCCAGCATTTT.

V and J are TRBV10-3 and TRBJ2-1; 8 nucleotides align to TRBD2. Germline V gene sequence: CDR1 ENHRY, CDR2 SYGVKD. The J segment lost 2 bases and the V segment lost 0 bases, leaving 0 bases of the junction unmatched. The CDR3 is made up of 15 amino acids. The CDR3 loop is CAISESTSAYNEQFF. In DNA, the CDR3 is TGTGCCATCAGTGAGTCGACTAGCGCCTACAATGAGCAGTTCTTC.

The table lists this clone with a count of one. The rearrangement links TRBV30 to TRBJ1-3, with D unclear. Trimming left V 4 bases short and J 6 bases short, with 16 bases between. In germline, CDR1 is GTSNPN, CDR2 SVGIG (reference sequence). There are 14 residues in the CDR3. DNA for the CDR3: TGTGCCTGGAAGCTGGGAGGGCCAGTAAACACCATATATTTT. Amino acids: CAWKLGGPVNTIYF.

V gene TRBV16 combines with J gene TRBJ2-7, with D possibly being TRBD1 (5 bases). The length of the CDR3 is 13 residues. V was trimmed by 3 bases and J by 7 bases, leaving 13 bases between them. Germline CDR1 and CDR2: KGHSY and FQNENV. This chain's CDR3 is CASSQATVGEQYF. The CDR3 bases are TGTGCCAGCAGCCAGGCGACAGTGGGGGAGCAGTACTTC.

CDR3 DNA: TGTGCCAGCAGCCAAGACGGGGTTCGGGGGAATGAGCAGTTCTTC. Protein sequence: CASSQDGVRGNEQFF. The rearrangement links TRBV14 to TRBJ2-1; the D gene is possibly TRBD2 (6 bases). The CDR3 consists of 15 residues. The V gene lost 0 bases and the J gene lost 7 bases, with 13 bases spanning the gap. Germline V gives CDR1 SGHDN, CDR2 FVKESK. Together with reference TRBV14 and TRBJ2-1, the CDR3 gives the full variable domain: EAGVTQFPSHSVIEKGQTVTLRCDPISGHDNLYWYRRVMGKEIKFLLHFVKESKQDESGMPNNRFLAERTGGTYSTLKVQPAELEDSGVYFCASSQDGVRGNEQFFGPGTRLTVL.

The chain has TRBV20-1 and TRBJ1-1, with D unresolved. Germline CDR1 and CDR2: DFQATT and SNEGSKA (reference sequence). The CDR3 is 11 residues long. V lost 4 bases, J lost 1 base, and 4 bases lay in between. The CDR3: CSAIKNTEAFF. As DNA, the CDR3 is TGCAGTGCTATTAAGAACACTGAAGCTTTCTTT.

The CDR3 loop is CASSGQGGTGELFF. In nucleotides, the CDR3 is TGTGCCAGCAGTGGACAGGGAGGCACCGGGGAGCTGTTTTTT. The rearrangement joins TRBV6-2 or TRBV6-3 to TRBJ2-2, with 8 nucleotides matching TRBD1. The CDR3 totals 14 residues. With V trimmed by 5 bases and J by 4 bases, 3 bases remained unmatched. Germline V lookup: CDR1 MNHEY, CDR2 SVGEGT.

The chain has TRBV9 and TRBJ2-3; 7 bases match TRBD2. The CDR3 sequence is 15 residues long. Trimming took 0 bases from V and 6 from J; bases not matched to a gene: 7. Germline values: CDR1 SGDLS, CDR2 YYNGEE. The CDR3 nucleotides are TGTGCCAGCAGCGTAGCTCTACTAGCGAAGGATACGCAGTATTTT. This translates into CASSVALLAKDTQYF.

CDR3 DNA: TGCAGCGCAGGGGAACAGTACACTGAAGCTTTCTTT. Its translation: CSAGEQYTEAFF. This chain links TRBV29-1 with TRBJ1-1, with a possible D match to TRBD1 (6 bases). The germline CDR1 and CDR2 sequences are SQVTM and ANQGSEA. This CDR3 is 12 amino acids long. V dropped 7 bases and J dropped 3 bases, with 12 bases sitting between them.

The V call is TRBV2, the J call TRBJ1-3, with unresolved D. The CDR3 runs to 12 residues. Deletions cut 10 bases from V and 2 bases from J, with 9 bases between. CDR1 is SNHLY and CDR2 is FYNNEI in the germline V gene. The CDR3: CAIVPPGNTIYF. As DNA, the CDR3 is TGTGCCATCGTCCCCCCTGGAAACACCATATATTTT.

This clone appeared a few times. The rearrangement joins TRBV7-3 to TRBJ2-1, with TRBD2 identical over 7 bases. With V trimmed by 2 bases and J by 8 bases, 3 bases remained unmatched. Looked up from germline, CDR1 is SGHTA and CDR2 is FQGTGA. The CDR3 extends over 13 amino acids. CDR3 nucleotides: TGTGCCAGCAGCTTAGGACTAGTCTATGAGCAGTTCTTC. Protein sequence: CASSLGLVYEQFF.

The genes are TRBV7-9 and TRBJ2-6; D perhaps matches TRBD2 (5 bases). The CDR3 sequence is 15 residues long. Germline V CDR1 and CDR2: SEHNR, FQNEAQ (reference sequence). V dropped 4 bases and J dropped 1 base, with 8 bases sitting between them. The CDR3 region has the DNA TGTGCCAGCAGCTGGGCGGGTTCTGGGGCCAACGTCCTGACTTTC. Its translation is CASSWAGSGANVLTF.

This clone was recorded once. The chain has TRBV3-1 (or the pseudogene TRBV3-2) and TRBJ2-7; 7 bases are shared with TRBD1. The germline V gene encodes CDR1 LGHDT and CDR2 YNNKEL (reference sequence). This CDR3 spans 12 amino acids. Trimming at V came to 5 bases and at J to 4 bases, leaving 2 bases not matched to a gene. The DNA of the CDR3 is TGTGCCAGCAGCAAGACAGGGTACGAGCAGTACTTC. Protein product: CASSKTGYEQYF.

This clone was seen a few times. The chain combines TRBV30 with TRBJ2-7; D remains ambiguous. The germline V gene has CDR1 GTSNPN and CDR2 SVGIG (reference sequence). CDR3 length: 12 residues. Between the trimmed V and J ends, which lost 3 bases and 6 bases, there was a span of 12 bases. In DNA form, the CDR3 reads TGTGCCTGGAGCCCGTTAAAGAGCGAGCAGTACTTC. Encoded protein: CAWSPLKSEQYF.